This is a list of T cell receptor beta chains from one sample in a study of shared clonotypes between healthy human individuals. The table came from immunoSEQ multiplex PCR; TCRdb's copy has only in-frame clones and leaves some out. This sample yields over a million clones, of which about 98.5% are seen a single time; approximately 0.38% belongs to the top ten. Sequenced: naive CD4+ T cells sorted from blood. The origin of the receptors is a man aged 25-45 years in good health. Each CDR3 is given with its conserved first and last residue. The D gene is left open where the match is weak. The size entry is marked missing in some rows and otherwise reads once, few, many or a size class.

V	size	D	J	DNA	CDR3
TRBV5-5	.	.	TRBJ2-7	TGTGCCAGCAGCTTATTTAGGGAGCAGTACTTC	CASSLFREQYF
TRBV7-7	.	.	TRBJ2-3	TGTGCCAGCAGCCTCGGGGTAACAGATACGCAGTATTTT	CASSLGVTDTQYF
TRBV7-2	.	TRBD2	TRBJ2-3	TGTGCCAGCAGCGCCTTACTAGCGGGCACAGATACGCAGTATTTT	CASSALLAGTDTQYF
TRBV29-1	.	.	TRBJ2-3	TGCAGCGTTGAGGCTAGCGAGGCTAGCACAGATACGCAGTATTTT	CSVEASEASTDTQYF
TRBV18	.	.	TRBJ1-5	TGTGCCAGCTCCGCCCTTTCGGGTTCCAATCAGCCCCAGCATTTT	CASSALSGSNQPQHF
TRBV5-1	.	TRBD1	TRBJ1-2	TGCGCCAGCAGCTTGTGGACAGGGAACTATGGCTACACCTTC	CASSLWTGNYGYTF
TRBV6-1	.	TRBD1	TRBJ2-7	TGTGCCAGCAGTGAATCCAGGGGGATCTCATCCTACGAGCAGTACTTC	CASSESRGISSYEQYF
TRBV18	.	.	TRBJ2-7	TGTGCCAGCTCACAAGTCAACGGGGTCTACGAGCAGTACTTC	CASSQVNGVYEQYF
TRBV4-1	.	TRBD1	TRBJ2-5	TGCGCCAGCAGCCGCGGACAGGACCAAGAGACCCAGTACTTC	CASSRGQDQETQYF
TRBV6-1	.	TRBD2	TRBJ2-1	TGTGCCAGCAGTGCACTAGCGGGAGCCTACAATGAGCAGTTCTTC	CASSALAGAYNEQFF
TRBV19	.	.	TRBJ2-7	TGTGCCAGTAGTGTAGCGAAGCGGAGAACCTACGAGCAGTACTTC	CASSVAKRRTYEQYF
TRBV30	.	TRBD2	TRBJ2-7	TGTGCCTGGAGTGTTCTCACGGGACTAGCGGCCGGGGAGCAGTACTTC	CAWSVLTGLAAGEQYF
TRBV7-6	.	TRBD1	TRBJ2-5	TGTGCCAGCAGCTTTACCCCCAGGGGGTGGGAAGAGACCCAGTACTTC	CASSFTPRGWEETQYF
TRBV6-6	.	TRBD1	TRBJ1-2	TGTGCCAGCAGTTCTGGACAGGGAGCTGGCTACACCTTC	CASSSGQGAGYTF
TRBV10-3	.	.	TRBJ2-7	TGTGCCATCATGGCCGCTAGGACAGACTACGAGCAGTACTTC	CAIMAARTDYEQYF
TRBV5-1	.	TRBD2	TRBJ2-7	TGCGCCAGCAGCACTAAGACTAGCGGGTTTTCCTACGAGCAGTACTTC	CASSTKTSGFSYEQYF
TRBV7-6	.	.	TRBJ2-5	TGTGCCAGCAGTTTTCGATTTCAGGGGTTCCAAGAGACCCAGTACTTC	CASSFRFQGFQETQYF
TRBV27	.	.	TRBJ2-7	TGTGCCAGCAGCAAATACAGGCTCGGTACCCACGAGCAGTACTTC	CASSKYRLGTHEQYF
TRBV4-1	.	TRBD2	TRBJ2-2	TGCGCCAGCAGGCGACTAGCGGGAGAGCTCCGGGGCGGGGAGCTGTTTTTT	CASRRLAGELRGGELFF
TRBV27	.	TRBD2	TRBJ2-5	TGTGCCAGCGGAGGAGGACTAGCGGGTAAAGAGACCCAGTACTTC	CASGGGLAGKETQYF
TRBV5-1	.	TRBD1	TRBJ1-1	TGCGCCAGCAGCGACAGGGGGCGAATTGAAGCTTTCTTT	CASSDRGRIEAFF
TRBV9	.	TRBD2	TRBJ2-2	TGTGCCAGCAGCACTCGGGACTATCTGAGGGTGAACACCGGGGAGCTGTTTTTT	CASSTRDYLRVNTGELFF
TRBV2	.	.	TRBJ1-1	TGTGCCAGCAGCAGTCGACCGGCCTCGAACACTGAAGCTTTCTTT	CASSSRPASNTEAFF
TRBV18	.	.	TRBJ2-6	TGTGCCAGCTCGCCGACTTCTGGGGCCAACGTCCTGACTTTC	CASSPTSGANVLTF
TRBV10-1	few	.	TRBJ2-7	TGCGCCAGCAGTCCGGGGCCTAGGGCCTACGAGCAGTACTTC	CASSPGPRAYEQYF
TRBV19	once	TRBD2	TRBJ2-7	TGTGCCAGTAGTATCAGCGGGAGTCCCCACGAGCAGTACTTC	CASSISGSPHEQYF
TRBV6-1	.	TRBD1	TRBJ2-7	TGTGCCAGTCTTAGGGACAGGGGCTTGTTGGAGCAGTACTTC	CASLRDRGLLEQYF
TRBV27	.	TRBD2	TRBJ2-7	TGTGCCAGCAGTTCCCGACTAGCGGGAGTTGACGAGCAGTACTTC	CASSSRLAGVDEQYF
TRBV5-6	once	.	TRBJ1-1	TGTGCCAGCAGCTTGTTGTACGAGGTGAACACTGAAGCTTTCTTT	CASSLLYEVNTEAFF
TRBV7-2	.	.	TRBJ2-1	TGTGCCAGCAGCTTAGAGACACTTTGGGGTGAGCAGTTCTTC	CASSLETLWGEQFF
TRBV7-2	once	.	TRBJ2-7	TGTGCCAGCAGCTTAGACGGCCTGGATACCTACGAGCAGTACTTC	CASSLDGLDTYEQYF
TRBV29-1	.	TRBD1	TRBJ1-5	TGCAGCGTGGGGGACAGACGGGGCAATCAGCCCCAGCATTTT	CSVGDRRGNQPQHF
TRBV2	.	TRBD2	TRBJ2-7	TGTGTCACCTCCGTGGGGCTAGCGGGAGGCTACGAGCAGTACTTC	CVTSVGLAGGYEQYF
TRBV11-2	.	TRBD1	TRBJ2-2	TGTGCCAGCAGCTTAAACAGGGGGCGCGAGGAGCTGTTTTTT	CASSLNRGREELFF
TRBV29-1	once	.	TRBJ2-5	TGCAGCGTTGAACCCCTCAGGGGAGAGACCCAGTACTTC	CSVEPLRGETQYF
TRBV7-6	.	.	TRBJ2-5	TGTGCCAGCAGCTTATACACCCAAGAGACCCAGTACTTC	CASSLYTQETQYF
TRBV6-6	once	TRBD2	TRBJ2-1	TGTGCCAGCAGTTCTTCTAGCGGGCCATACAATGAGCAGTTCTTC	CASSSSSGPYNEQFF
TRBV5-1	.	TRBD1	TRBJ1-4	TGCGCCAGCAGCTCCCACATAACAGGGGCGGAAAAACTGTTTTTT	CASSSHITGAEKLFF
TRBV5-6	.	.	TRBJ2-2	TGTGCCAGCAGCTCCTGGCGTGGGTGGAGCACCGGGGAGCTGTTTTTT	CASSSWRGWSTGELFF
TRBV6-1	.	.	TRBJ2-3	TGTGCCAGCAGTGACATCTTTAGGGGAGATACGCAGTATTTT	CASSDIFRGDTQYF
TRBV5-4	.	.	TRBJ1-2	TGTGCCAGCAGCGGAACATTAGGGGTTTCCTATGGCTACACCTTC	CASSGTLGVSYGYTF
TRBV5-6	.	.	TRBJ1-5	TGTGCCAGCAGCATGGGAAGGGATCAGCCCCAGCATTTT	CASSMGRDQPQHF
TRBV7-3	.	.	TRBJ2-7	TGTGCCAGCAGCTTAGATCGTCCTTGGGACATCCACGAGCAGTACTTC	CASSLDRPWDIHEQYF
TRBV5-5	.	.	TRBJ1-1	TGTGCCAGCAGCTTCCCGACAGGACTGAACACTGAAGCTTTCTTT	CASSFPTGLNTEAFF
TRBV11-2	.	TRBD2	TRBJ2-1	TGTGCCAGCAGCTATATGACTAGCGGGAGTTGGGATGAGCAGTTCTTC	CASSYMTSGSWDEQFF
TRBV5-5	.	TRBD1	TRBJ1-2	TGTGCCAGCAGCTTGGCTCAATTTACTACAGACCGGGACAGCTATGGCTACACCTTC	CASSLAQFTTDRDSYGYTF